What follows is one TCR beta chain and its context. Its antigen is as yet unknown. The data were taken from a study of post-analysis software for immune sequencing data. Study outcomes and limitations: Five or six TRBV segments, TRBV5-6, TRBV5-1 and TRBV20-1 among them, were found more frequent in patients than controls.

Each TCR beta cDNA library carried unique molecular identifiers. The source material, about 0.9 to 11 million T cells, gave rise to roughly 500,000 cDNA molecules. TCRdb called the PCR reads again in MiXCR, with one record for every CDR3 protein. The top ten hold 11% of the sample, which has some 690,000 distinct CDR3 sequences, approximately 60% seen once. Germline V gene lookup returns CDR1 ENHRY and CDR2 SYGVKD. The CDR3 runs to 13 residues. V lost 3 bases and J 7 bases, leaving 9 bases between the germline ends. The receptor's source is a girl aged 2 to 9 with multiple sclerosis. The sequenced sample consisted of blood. The chain employs TRBV10-3 and TRBJ1-4; possible D gene TRBD1, 5 bases. The CDR3 sequence: CAISEQEGEKLFF. CDR3 DNA sequence: TGTGCCATCAGTGAACAGGAAGGTGAAAAACTGTTTTTT.